This TCR beta chain is from a study of monozygotic twins with inflammatory bowel disease. Study outcomes and limitations: Twins with IBD had fewer clonotypes in common with others than healthy twins, particularly during disease activity. Repertoire similarity matched across concordant and discordant twins, perhaps owing to limited power.

The draw for each donor consisted of a single 2.5 ml blood sample. No sorting of T cells preceded isolation of total RNA from whole blood. From its re-call of the 5' RACE reads, TCRdb lists each CDR3 protein once, without DNA. The sample table sets out some 89,000 distinct CDR3 sequences. CDR1 SQVTM and CDR2 ANQGSEA come from the germline V gene. The CDR3 runs to 11 residues. To note about this clonotype: What it binds is unknown.

The clonotype originates from a human donor with ulcerative colitis or Crohn's disease, or a healthy co-twin of an affected twin (not recorded which). J is TRBJ1-2 and V is TRBV29-1. Sequencing used blood. This CDR3 is CSVELGFGYTF.